These 8 T cell receptor beta chains came from one sample sequenced in a study of vaccination and CD4 T cells after COVID-19. Scientists ran DNA taken from cultured CD4+ T cells through the Oncomine TCR Beta short-read assay for sequencing. TCRdb independently ran MiXCR on the PCR reads; one entry per CDR3 protein. The table lists more than 9,000 distinct CDR3 sequences, approximately 60% of them singletons. The treatment: roughly ten-day PBMC culture with coronavirus spike peptide pools or control peptides (ViraFEST assay). No antigen has been assigned to these receptors. The sequencing sample was made of CD4+ T cells from blood, cultured in vitro. The receptors were sampled from a human donor who had recovered from COVID-19.

The chain employs TRBV28 and TRBJ1-2; no definite D call. Germline V gene sequence: CDR1 MDHEN, CDR2 SYDVKM. This CDR3 spans 17 amino acids. Trimming left V 3 bases short and J 0 bases short, with 17 bases between. The CDR3 loop is CASSFTINSGANYGYTF. The CDR3 nucleotides are TGTGCCAGCAGTTTCACAATCAACAGTGGGGCTAACTATGGCTACACCTTC.

Here the CDR3 DNA reads TGTGCCAGCAGGTACACGGGAGCAACTAATGAAAAACTGTTTTTT. Its protein is CASRYTGATNEKLFF. J is TRBJ1-4 and V is TRBV28; D is unresolved. The CDR3 has 15 residues. V lost 6 bases and J lost 0, with 11 bases in between. Germline V CDR1 and CDR2: MDHEN, SYDVKM.

V gene TRBV6-1 combines with J gene TRBJ2-6; D is tentatively TRBD1 or TRBD2 (5 bases each). CDR1 is MNHNS, CDR2 SASEGT, per germline. The CDR3 totals 14 residues. V lost 8 bases and J 0 bases, leaving 8 bases between the germline ends. CDR3 coding DNA: TGTGCCAGCGGGACCTTCTCTGGGGCCAACGTCCTGACTTTC. It encodes CASGTFSGANVLTF.

For the CDR3, the DNA is TGTGCCAGCAGTCGGACAGGGGTTGAGGCTTTCTTT. Encoded protein: CASSRTGVEAFF. The rearrangement joins TRBV12-3 or TRBV12-4 to TRBJ1-1, with 9 bases fitting TRBD1. J gave up 11 bases and V 5 bases, and 6 bases lay outside the gene matches. The CDR3 totals 12 residues.

This clonotype came up once. The CDR3 nucleotides are TGTGCCAGCAGTGATGGCAGGGGGCTTAATCAGCCCCAGCATTTT. Translated: CASSDGRGLNQPQHF. The rearrangement uses TRBV2 and TRBJ1-5; 8 bases line up with TRBD1. Germline V gives CDR1 SNHLY, CDR2 FYNNEI. V shed 3 bases, J shed 4 bases, and the junction held 5 bases outside the gene matches. The CDR3 spans 15 residues. The full variable domain, rest sourced from reference TRBV2 and TRBJ1-5, is EPEVTQTPSHQVTQMGQEVILRCVPISNHLYFYWYRQILGQKVEFLVSFYNNEISEKSEIFDDQFSVERPDGSNFTLKIRSTKLEDSAMYFCASSDGRGLNQPQHFGDGTRLSIL.

The J gene is TRBJ1-2, the V gene TRBV20-1; no clear D gene. V gave up 3 bases and J gave up 3 bases, with 23 bases separating them. This CDR3 region has 17 residues. Germline assignment: CDR1 DFQATT and CDR2 SNEGSKA (reference sequence). The CDR3 coding sequence is TGCAGTGCTAGCTTCGGGTTGGGCCCTGGATCCTACTATGGCTACACCTTC. Translation gives CSASFGLGPGSYYGYTF.

This clonotype was recorded once. The V and J genes are TRBV6-1 and TRBJ1-4; maybe TRBD1 (5 bases). This CDR3 has 13 amino acids. Looked up from germline, CDR1 is MNHNS and CDR2 is SASEGT. Trimming cost V 8 bases and J 7 bases, with 14 bases left between them. The CDR3 protein is CASYAGGREKLFF. In DNA, the CDR3 is TGTGCCAGCTATGCTGGGGGACGTGAAAAACTGTTTTTT.

The V call is TRBV7-6, the J call TRBJ2-5; D unclear. CDR1 and CDR2 (germline): SGHVS, FNYEAQ. The ends were cut back, 1 base at V and 5 bases at J, with 8 bases in the middle. CDR3 length equals 13 residues. The CDR3 nucleotides read TGTGCCAGCAGCTTAGATTTGGGGGAGACCCAGTACTTC. Its translation: CASSLDLGETQYF.